These 23 T cell receptor beta chains came from one sample sequenced in a study of blood T cell repertoires in COVID-19. The assay was immunoSEQ multiplex PCR, and TCRdb's table has in-frame clones only and misses some. The data show roughly 57,000 clones, roughly 90% seen once. Sequenced material: peripheral blood. Every receptor here comes from a human donor in a cohort sampled during active COVID-19.

CDR3: CASSPTVGDGYTF. CDR3 nucleotides: TGTGCCAGCAGCCCGACTGTCGGGGATGGCTACACCTTC. V and J are TRBV11-2 and TRBJ1-2; unclear D gene. Germline CDR1 and CDR2: SGHAT and FQNNGV. V was cut by 5 bases and J by 6 bases, with 13 bases left in between. The CDR3 is 13 amino acids.

V gene TRBV5-1 combines with J gene TRBJ2-3; 7 positions match TRBD2. V gave up 4 bases and J gave up 1 base; unmatched junction bases: 9. CDR3 length equals 16 residues. Germline assignment: CDR1 SGHRS and CDR2 YFSETQ. DNA for the CDR3: TGCGCCAGCAGCCTTAGCCTAGGACTAGGCACAGATACGCAGTATTTT. This codes for CASSLSLGLGTDTQYF.

This clone has a single count. V and J are TRBV6-5 and TRBJ1-1; no clear D gene. This CDR3 has 13 amino acids. Trimming pared 6 bases from V and 1 base from J, leaving 9 bases between. Germline V gene lookup returns CDR1 MNHEY and CDR2 SVGAGI. DNA of the CDR3: TGTGCCAGCAGGGGCAGTTCGAACACTGAAGCTTTCTTT. Its translation: CASRGSSNTEAFF.

V is TRBV7-6 and J is TRBJ1-3; D ambiguous. Germline V gene sequence: CDR1 SGHVS, CDR2 FNYEAQ. The CDR3 has 16 amino acids. Trimming shortened V by 0 bases and J by 1 base, and 10 bases separated the two germline ends. CDR3 region: CASSLARTLSGNTIYF. DNA of the CDR3: TGTGCCAGCAGCTTAGCCCGCACATTATCTGGAAACACCATATATTTT.

This chain connects TRBV4-1 to TRBJ1-1, with D hard to call. Germline V gene sequence: CDR1 MGHRA, CDR2 YSYEKL. Deletions cut 0 bases from V and 5 bases from J, with 10 bases between. CDR3 length equals 14 residues. This CDR3 is CASSQELVNTEAFF. The CDR3 DNA follows: TGCGCCAGCAGCCAAGAATTAGTAAATACTGAAGCTTTCTTT.

This clone was observed once. The chain combines TRBV2 with TRBJ1-5, with 7 bases aligning to TRBD1. V shed 5 bases, J shed 3 bases, and the junction held 13 bases outside the gene matches. Germline CDR1 reads SNHLY; CDR2 reads FYNNEI. The CDR3 is made up of 17 amino acids. The CDR3 DNA reads TGTGCCAGCAGTAGGGGGGACAGCTACCTGCCCAATCAGCCCCAGCATTTT. This encodes CASSRGDSYLPNQPQHF.

This clone has a single count. The chain recombines TRBV12-5 with TRBJ2-7, with TRBD2 identical over 8 bases. The CDR3 is 15 residues long. V was clipped by 2 bases and J by 5 bases; unmatched bases: 8. The germline V gene has CDR1 LGHNT and CDR2 FRNRAP. The CDR3: CASGLTGGAADEQYF. CDR3 bases: TGTGCTAGTGGTTTGACCGGGGGGGCGGCGGACGAGCAGTACTTC.

The chain employs TRBV7-9 and TRBJ2-3; D is unclear. This CDR3 has 15 residues. V was clipped by 2 bases and J by 2 bases, with 11 bases between them. The germline V gene encodes CDR1 SEHNR and CDR2 FQNEAQ (reference sequence). CDR3 DNA: TGTGCCAGCAGCTTAAGAGTACCGGTCACAGATACGCAGTATTTT. Protein sequence: CASSLRVPVTDTQYF.

This clone turned up a few times. The chain is built from TRBV4-3 and TRBJ2-7; 7 bases align to TRBD1. The J segment lost 2 bases and the V segment lost 3 bases, leaving 10 bases of the junction unmatched. Per the germline V gene, CDR1 is LGHNA and CDR2 is YSLEER. The CDR3 consists of 16 residues. As DNA, the CDR3 is TGCGCCAGCAGCCATACGGACAGGTCCCTTACCTACGAGCAGTACTTC. As protein: CASSHTDRSLTYEQYF.

This chain joins TRBV6-5 and TRBJ2-7; TRBD1 aligns across 12 bases. The junction had 8 bases not matched to a gene; V was cut back by 6 bases and J by 5 bases. The germline V gene encodes CDR1 MNHEY and CDR2 SVGAGI. The CDR3 contains 15 residues. CDR3 in amino acids: CASRSRDRGLNEQYF. Here the CDR3 DNA reads TGTGCCAGCAGGTCCCGGGACAGGGGGCTGAACGAGCAGTACTTC.

This chain connects TRBV5-1 to TRBJ2-5, with 10 bases matching TRBD1. This CDR3 is built from 15 residues. Germline loops: CDR1 SGHRS, CDR2 YFSETQ. With 3 bases clipped from V and 5 bases from J, the junction kept 7 bases outside the gene matches. CDR3 sequence: CASSSWTGGEETQYF. In DNA, the CDR3 is TGCGCCAGCAGCTCTTGGACAGGGGGTGAGGAGACCCAGTACTTC.

The chain joins TRBV4-3 to TRBJ2-3; D perhaps matches TRBD2 (5 bases). Deletions cut 0 bases from V and 6 bases from J, with 16 bases between. CDR3 length: 16 residues. CDR1 and CDR2 from the germline V gene are LGHNA and YSLEER. The CDR3 loop reads CASSQDHRRAGDTQYF. The CDR3 DNA reads TGCGCCAGCAGCCAAGATCACCGGCGGGCTGGGGATACGCAGTATTTT.

This clone has more than one count but fewer than ten. V gene TRBV5-6 combines with J gene TRBJ2-4; D remains unclear. The V gene lost 5 bases and the J gene lost 0 bases, with 18 bases spanning the gap. Germline-derived CDR1 and CDR2 are SGHDT and YYEEEE. This CDR3 is built from 17 residues. The CDR3 loop is CASRNTRSFLAKNIQYF. CDR3 in DNA: TGTGCCAGCAGAAATACAAGATCCTTCCTAGCCAAAAACATTCAGTACTTC.

The chain has TRBV11-3 and TRBJ2-7; perhaps TRBD1 as D (6 bases). This CDR3 region has 16 residues. CDR1 SGHNT and CDR2 YENEEA come from the germline V gene. V shed 7 bases and J shed 3 bases, with 22 bases lying between them. DNA for the CDR3: TGTGCCAGCAACCCGAAATGGAACAGGGAACACTACGAGCAGTACTTC. It yields the protein CASNPKWNREHYEQYF.

This clone was seen a few times. This chain joins TRBV7-9 and TRBJ1-4; 8 bases match TRBD1. The V gene's germline CDR1 is SEHNR and CDR2 FQNEAQ (reference sequence). With V trimmed by 7 bases and J by 8 bases, 12 bases remained unmatched. The CDR3 totals 15 residues. CDR3 loop: CASIRVGTGLEKLFF. In nucleotides, the CDR3 is TGTGCCAGCATCAGAGTTGGGACAGGACTGGAAAAACTGTTTTTT. Full variable domain (rest looked up from reference TRBV7-9 and TRBJ1-4): DTGVSQNPRHKITKRGQNVTFRCDPISEHNRLYWYRQTLGQGPEFLTYFQNEAQLEKSRLLSDRFSAERPKGSFSTLEIQRTEQGDSAMYLCASIRVGTGLEKLFFGSGTQLSVL.

This sequence joins TRBV30 and TRBJ2-7, with 9 bases lining up with TRBD1. Unmatched junction bases numbered 7, after V lost 8 bases and J lost 5 bases. CDR1 GTSNPN and CDR2 SVGIG come from the germline V gene (reference sequence). The CDR3 spans 12 residues. CDR3 sequence (DNA): TGTGCCGGAAACAGGGGGCTCCACGAGCAGTACTTC. The encoded protein is CAGNRGLHEQYF.

This clone has more than one count but fewer than ten. The gene calls are TRBV5-1 and TRBJ2-3, with 13 bases lining up with TRBD2. Trimming cost V 0 bases and J 2 bases; bases outside gene matches: 6. Germline V gene data show CDR1 as SGHRS and CDR2 as YFSETQ. CDR3 length: 18 residues. CDR3 in DNA: TGCGCCAGCAGCTTGGGACTAGCGGGGGGTCTCTTCACAGATACGCAGTATTTT. This codes for CASSLGLAGGLFTDTQYF.

The gene calls are TRBV6-4 and TRBJ2-3, with D possibly TRBD1 on 7 matching bases. CDR1 MRHNA and CDR2 SNTAGT come from the germline V gene. CDR3 length equals 16 residues. V was cut by 2 bases and J by 3 bases, with 15 bases left in between. CDR3 protein: CASSDQTGTGTDTQYF. The CDR3 coding sequence is TGTGCCAGCAGTGACCAGACAGGGACTGGGACAGATACGCAGTATTTT.

The chain uses TRBV6-5 and TRBJ2-2, with a tentative D call TRBD2 (6 bases). V was clipped by 10 bases and J by 3 bases, with 15 bases between them. The CDR3 runs to 14 residues. Germline loops: CDR1 MNHEY, CDR2 SVGAGI. This CDR3 reads CATRRGGDTGELFF. The CDR3 region has the DNA TGTGCCACGAGACGGGGCGGGGACACCGGGGAGCTGTTTTTT.

The CDR3: CASSQKEGVNSPLHF. CDR3 bases: TGCGCCAGCAGCCAGAAGGAAGGGGTTAATTCACCCCTCCACTTT. The genes are TRBV4-3 and TRBJ1-6, with D maybe TRBD1 (5 bases). Germline assignment: CDR1 LGHNA and CDR2 YSLEER. The CDR3 is 15 amino acids. V was pared by 3 bases and J by 6 bases, with 12 bases between.

The chain combines TRBV7-9 with TRBJ2-1; a possible D gene is TRBD2 (6 bases). Between the trimmed V and J ends, which lost 5 bases and 2 bases, there was a span of 13 bases. CDR1 is SEHNR and CDR2 is FQNEAQ in the germline V gene (reference sequence). The CDR3 has 15 amino acids. The CDR3 DNA is TGTGCCAGCAGCCCCCGTAGCGGACCCTACAATGAGCAGTTCTTC. Protein product: CASSPRSGPYNEQFF.

V is TRBV5-6 and J is TRBJ1-2; 7 nucleotides match TRBD1. The trim removed 4 bases at V and 4 bases at J, leaving 10 bases unmatched. CDR3 length: 15 amino acids. Germline V gene lookup returns CDR1 SGHDT and CDR2 YYEEEE. CDR3 in amino acids: CASSPGNRGGYGYTF. The CDR3 DNA reads as TGTGCCAGCAGCCCTGGGAACAGGGGAGGCTATGGCTACACCTTC.

The chain joins TRBV7-9 to TRBJ2-4, with D possibly being TRBD1 (5 bases). The CDR3 contains 15 residues. The V gene lost 0 bases and the J gene lost 3 bases, with 9 bases spanning the gap. Germline CDR1 and CDR2: SEHNR and FQNEAQ (reference sequence). The CDR3 DNA sequence: TGTGCCAGCAGCTTAGCATCTAGGGGCAAAAACATTCAGTACTTC. Protein: CASSLASRGKNIQYF. The full variable domain, with the rest looked up from reference TRBV7-9 and TRBJ2-4, is DTGVSQNPRHKITKRGQNVTFRCDPISEHNRLYWYRQTLGQGPEFLTYFQNEAQLEKSRLLSDRFSAERPKGSFSTLEIQRTEQGDSAMYLCASSLASRGKNIQYFGAGTRLSVL.